This T cell receptor beta chain was profiled in a study of blood T cell repertoires in COVID-19. Study at large: Material from acute and convalescent COVID-19 was sourced from the United States, Italy and Spain.

This CDR3 is built from 15 residues. Germline V lookup: CDR1 ENHRY, CDR2 SYGVKD. The V and J ends lost 2 bases and 7 bases respectively, with 17 bases between them. As processed by the authors: Estimates of nucleated cell counts were drawn from the amplification of reference gene primers. The assay was immunoSEQ multiplex PCR, and TCRdb's table has in-frame clones only and misses some. The V and J calls and clone size were taken over from that table, and D and trimming were inferred from the DNA. Of under 300,000 clones in the sample, approximately 85% are singletons; the top ten hold roughly 15%. The rearrangement uses TRBV10-3 and TRBJ2-5; possible D gene TRBD1, 6 bases. Sequencing used peripheral blood. This TCR came from a human donor in a cohort sampled during active COVID-19. CDR3 nucleotides: TGTGCCATCAGTGAGGCCCGGGACACCCCGTGGACCCAGTACTTC. It yields the protein CAISEARDTPWTQYF.